This T cell receptor beta chain was captured by sequencing in a study of blood T cell repertoires in COVID-19. Study background: T cells, B-cell-depleted T cells, or PBMCs provided the cDNA or gDNA that served as material.

Original methodology: For nucleated cells, counts were estimated from reference gene primer amplification. Sequencing was performed with immunoSEQ multiplex PCR; in TCRdb, only in-frame clones are kept and a portion is missing. V and J calls plus clone size are reproduced from that table; the DNA served to infer D and trimming. The data show about 68,000 clones, approximately 89% seen once. Losses at the gene ends were 7 bases for V and 5 bases for J; bases not matched to a gene: 9. Germline lookup yields CDR1 SQVTM and CDR2 ANQGSEA. The CDR3 sequence is 13 residues long. The genes are TRBV29-1 and TRBJ2-7; 9 positions agree with TRBD2. Sequenced sample: peripheral blood. The receptor was isolated from a man aged 50 to 60 with active COVID-19. CDR3: CSAEGGGAHEQYF. CDR3 nucleotide sequence: TGCAGCGCCGAGGGCGGGGGGGCCCACGAGCAGTACTTC.